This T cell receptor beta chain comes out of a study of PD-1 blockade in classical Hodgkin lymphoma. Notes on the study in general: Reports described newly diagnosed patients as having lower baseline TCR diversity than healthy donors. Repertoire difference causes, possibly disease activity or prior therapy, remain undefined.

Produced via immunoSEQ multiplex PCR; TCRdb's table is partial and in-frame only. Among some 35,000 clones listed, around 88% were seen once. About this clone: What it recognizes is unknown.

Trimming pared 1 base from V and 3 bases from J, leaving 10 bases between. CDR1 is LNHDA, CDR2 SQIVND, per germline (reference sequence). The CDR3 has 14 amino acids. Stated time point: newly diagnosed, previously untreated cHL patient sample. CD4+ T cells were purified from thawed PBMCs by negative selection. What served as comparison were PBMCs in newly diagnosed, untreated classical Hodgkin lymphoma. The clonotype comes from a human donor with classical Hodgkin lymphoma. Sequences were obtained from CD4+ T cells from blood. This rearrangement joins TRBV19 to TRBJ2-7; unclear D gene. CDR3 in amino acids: CASSIGGARYEQYF. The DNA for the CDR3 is TGTGCCAGTAGTATAGGAGGAGCTCGCTACGAGCAGTACTTC. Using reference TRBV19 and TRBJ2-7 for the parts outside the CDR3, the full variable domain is DGGITQSPKYLFRKEGQNVTLSCEQNLNHDAMYWYRQDPGQGLRLIYYSQIVNDFQKGDIAEGYSVSREKKESFPLTVTSAQKNPTAFYLCASSIGGARYEQYFGPGTRLTVT.